This T cell receptor beta chain was obtained from a study of blood T cell repertoires in COVID-19. Study-level background: Acute and convalescent COVID-19 specimens originated in the United States, Italy and Spain. Sources were T cells, B-cell-depleted T cells, or PBMCs; the material itself was cDNA or gDNA.

As originally analysed: Reference gene primers were amplified, and this amplification served to estimate nucleated cell counts. Sequencing used immunoSEQ multiplex PCR; TCRdb keeps in-frame clones, though not all of them. That table is the source of V, J and clone size, and D and trimming were worked out from the DNA. The sample has a few hundred thousand clones, 75% to 90% seen once. J gave up 8 bases and V 5 bases, and 14 bases lay outside the gene matches. Germline assignment: CDR1 PRHDT and CDR2 FYEKMQ (reference sequence). This CDR3 spans 16 amino acids. The sequencing sample was made of peripheral blood. This TCR came from a man aged 30 to 39 with acute or convalescent COVID-19. The gene calls are TRBV13 and TRBJ1-4, with TRBD1 identical over 7 bases. CDR3 in amino acids: CASSLRGQAGGEKLFF. In DNA, the CDR3 is TGTGCCAGCAGCCTAAGAGGACAGGCCGGGGGAGAAAAACTGTTTTTT.